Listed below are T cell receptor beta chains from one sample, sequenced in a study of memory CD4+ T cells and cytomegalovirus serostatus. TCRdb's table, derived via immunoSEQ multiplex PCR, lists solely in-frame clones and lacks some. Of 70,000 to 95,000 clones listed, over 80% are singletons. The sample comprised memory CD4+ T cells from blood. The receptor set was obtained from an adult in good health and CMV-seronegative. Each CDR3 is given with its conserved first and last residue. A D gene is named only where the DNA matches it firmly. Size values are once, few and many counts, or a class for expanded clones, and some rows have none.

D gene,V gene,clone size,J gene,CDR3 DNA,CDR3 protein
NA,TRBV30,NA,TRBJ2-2,TGTGCCTGGAGTGTACGGGGGAACACCGGGGAGCTGTTTTTT,CAWSVRGNTGELFF
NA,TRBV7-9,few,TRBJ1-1,TGTGCCAGCAGCTCGTTGGGTGAAGCTTTCTTT,CASSSLGEAFF
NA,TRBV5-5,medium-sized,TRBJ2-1,TGTGCCAGCAGCTTGGAGGCGCGGAGCTACAATGAGCAGTTCTTC,CASSLEARSYNEQFF
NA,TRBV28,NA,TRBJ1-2,TGTGCCAGCAGTTTGGAGGGGTTTGGCTACACCTTC,CASSLEGFGYTF
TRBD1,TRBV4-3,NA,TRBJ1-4,TGCGCCAGCAGCCAAGATACGGGACAGGGGTTTGAAAAACTGTTTTTT,CASSQDTGQGFEKLFF
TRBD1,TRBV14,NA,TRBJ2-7,TGTGCCAGCAGCCCACACAGGGGATCCTCCTACGAGCAGTACTTC,CASSPHRGSSYEQYF
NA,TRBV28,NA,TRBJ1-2,TGTGCCAGCAGTCCTCCGGGGAGGGAAGGCTACACCTTC,CASSPPGREGYTF
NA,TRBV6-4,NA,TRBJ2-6,TGTGCCAGCAGTGAACAAGGTGGGGCCAACGTCCTGACTTTC,CASSEQGGANVLTF
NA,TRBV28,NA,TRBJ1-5,TGTGCCAGCAGTTTAACAGGGAGGCAACAGCCCCAGCATTTT,CASSLTGRQQPQHF
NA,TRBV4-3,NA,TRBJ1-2,TGCGCCAGCAGTCCTAACTCGGGGGGCTACACCTTC,CASSPNSGGYTF
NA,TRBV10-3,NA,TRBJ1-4,TGTGCCATCAGTGAGGGGGCAACTAATGAAAAACTGTTTTTT,CAISEGATNEKLFF
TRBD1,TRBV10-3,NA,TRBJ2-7,TGTGCCAGCAGTTACTCCGACAGGGACTACGAGCAGTACTTC,CASSYSDRDYEQYF
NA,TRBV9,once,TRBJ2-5,TGTGCCAGCAGCGTAGCGGGGACCCAAGAGACCCAGTACTTC,CASSVAGTQETQYF
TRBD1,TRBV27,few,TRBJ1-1,TGTGCCAGCAGACCAGTCGACAGGGAGACTGAAGCTTTCTTT,CASRPVDRETEAFF